This is a list of T cell receptor beta chains from one sample in a study of blood T cell repertoires in COVID-19. Method: immunoSEQ multiplex PCR; TCRdb's copy keeps in-frame clones and lacks some. The sample has about 110,000 clones, more than 75% seen once. Source material: peripheral blood. Every receptor here comes from a woman between 45 and 60 years old with acute or convalescent COVID-19. CDR3s include the opening cysteine and the closing phenylalanine or tryptophan. A D gene is named only where the DNA matches it firmly. Clone size appears in some rows only: once, few, many, or a class for an expanded clone.

J: TRBJ2-7
D: TRBD2
size: NA
V: TRBV3-1/TRBV3-2
DNA: TGTGCCAGCAGCGAGAGCGGGGGTCTTGCCTACGAGCAGTACTTC
CDR3: CASSESGGLAYEQYF

J: TRBJ2-7
D: NA
size: NA
V: TRBV27
DNA: TGTGCCAGCAGGCGACAGGCTCTCCGCTCCTACGAGCAGTACTTC
CDR3: CASRRQALRSYEQYF

J: TRBJ2-1
D: TRBD1
size: NA
V: TRBV5-4
DNA: TGTGCCAGCAGCTTGAAATTGGGACAGGCGTTCAATGAGCAGTTCTTC
CDR3: CASSLKLGQAFNEQFF

J: TRBJ2-7
D: NA
size: NA
V: TRBV6-5
DNA: TGTGCCAGCTCAGCGCACCAAAACTCCTACGAGCAGTACTTC
CDR3: CASSAHQNSYEQYF

J: TRBJ2-1
D: TRBD2
size: NA
V: TRBV6-2/TRBV6-3
DNA: TGTGCCAGCAGTTACTCGATGAGCGGGAAAGAGCAGTTCTTC
CDR3: CASSYSMSGKEQFF

J: TRBJ1-6
D: TRBD1
size: few
V: TRBV5-4
DNA: TGTGCCAGCAGCGTACAGGGGCTTAGACCTTCTGCCCTCCACTTT
CDR3: CASSVQGLRPSALHF

J: TRBJ1-2
D: NA
size: NA
V: TRBV7-9
DNA: TGTGCCAGCAGCTTAGCAGGGGAGGGCTATGGCTACACCTTC
CDR3: CASSLAGEGYGYTF

J: TRBJ1-5
D: NA
size: NA
V: TRBV15
DNA: TGTGCCACCAGCAGAGGTGGGGGTGGAGGGCGGAGGCCCCAGCATTTT
CDR3: CATSRGGGGGRRPQHF

J: TRBJ1-6
D: NA
size: NA
V: TRBV12-3/TRBV12-4
DNA: TGTGCCAGCAGTCGCGGACAGAATTCACCCCTCCACTTT
CDR3: CASSRGQNSPLHF

J: TRBJ2-7
D: NA
size: NA
V: TRBV27
DNA: TGTGCCAGCAGTTTATCCCGCCCCGACAGTTCCTACGAGCAGTACTTC
CDR3: CASSLSRPDSSYEQYF

J: TRBJ1-4
D: NA
size: NA
V: TRBV29-1
DNA: TGCAGCGTGAGGGGGGGCAGGGCTGAAAAACTGTTTTTT
CDR3: CSVRGGRAEKLFF

J: TRBJ1-5
D: TRBD1
size: once
V: TRBV19
DNA: TGTGCCAGTAGAGCCCCGGGACAGGGCAATCAGCCCCAGCATTTT
CDR3: CASRAPGQGNQPQHF

J: TRBJ2-1
D: NA
size: NA
V: TRBV24-1
DNA: TGTGCCACCAGTGATCCCGGGACATCTGAGCAGTTCTTC
CDR3: CATSDPGTSEQFF

J: TRBJ2-7
D: TRBD2
size: once
V: TRBV30
DNA: TGTGCCTGGGCCGGGACTAGCGAGTCCTACGAGCAGTACTTC
CDR3: CAWAGTSESYEQYF

J: TRBJ2-7
D: NA
size: once
V: TRBV28
DNA: TGTGCTATAGCCGGGACTTTATACTACGAGCAGTACTTC
CDR3: CAIAGTLYYEQYF

J: TRBJ2-7
D: NA
size: NA
V: TRBV28
DNA: TGTGCCAGCAAAAATCCGGACTCAATCAATGAGCAGTACTTC
CDR3: CASKNPDSINEQYF

J: TRBJ1-2
D: NA
size: NA
V: TRBV5-5
DNA: TGTGCCAGCACCTCAGGGAATAACTATGGCTACACCTTC
CDR3: CASTSGNNYGYTF

J: TRBJ2-7
D: NA
size: NA
V: TRBV7-6
DNA: TGTGCCAGCAGCTTAAAGGAGGGCAGGGAAGCCTCGCAGTACTTC
CDR3: CASSLKEGREASQYF

J: TRBJ1-2
D: TRBD1
size: once
V: TRBV15
DNA: TGTGCCACCAGCAGAGGAGGCGACAGGGATCCCCTAGGCTATGGCTACACCTTC
CDR3: CATSRGGDRDPLGYGYTF

J: TRBJ1-2
D: NA
size: NA
V: TRBV6-5
DNA: TGTGCCAGCAGAGAGGTTAACTATGGCTACACCTTC
CDR3: CASREVNYGYTF

J: TRBJ2-1
D: NA
size: NA
V: TRBV15
DNA: TGTGCCACCAGCAGAGGAGAATCGGGGAGTGAGCAGTTCTTC
CDR3: CATSRGESGSEQFF

J: TRBJ2-5
D: NA
size: NA
V: TRBV18
DNA: TGTGCCACCGGCAAGGGGGAGACCCAGTACTTC
CDR3: CATGKGETQYF

J: TRBJ2-5
D: NA
size: NA
V: TRBV3-1/TRBV3-2
DNA: TGTGCCAGCAGCCAAGATCGCGGATACCAAGAGACCCAGTACTTC
CDR3: CASSQDRGYQETQYF

J: TRBJ1-2
D: TRBD1
size: once
V: TRBV28
DNA: TGTGCCAGCAGCACGACGGGACAGGTCCTCCTCTATGGCTACACCTTC
CDR3: CASSTTGQVLLYGYTF

J: TRBJ1-1
D: NA
size: many
V: TRBV5-1
DNA: TGCGCCAGCAGCCTACAGGGAGAGGGTTTCGAAGCTTTCTTT
CDR3: CASSLQGEGFEAFF

J: TRBJ2-2
D: NA
size: NA
V: TRBV5-1
DNA: TGCGCCAGCAGGTTCAGGGAAAACACCGGGGAGCTGTTTTTT
CDR3: CASRFRENTGELFF

J: TRBJ1-1
D: TRBD1
size: NA
V: TRBV7-9
DNA: TGTGCCAGCAGCTCCGGACAGGGGATGAACACTGAAGCTTTCTTT
CDR3: CASSSGQGMNTEAFF

J: TRBJ2-1
D: TRBD1
size: NA
V: TRBV7-2
DNA: TGTGCCAGCAGGACGGGTTTGGGGACAGGGGGTCTTGAGCAGTTCTTC
CDR3: CASRTGLGTGGLEQFF

J: TRBJ1-2
D: NA
size: NA
V: TRBV19
DNA: TGTGCCAGTAGTATCCAGGGAGGCGGCTATGGCTACACCTTC
CDR3: CASSIQGGGYGYTF

J: TRBJ2-5
D: TRBD2
size: NA
V: TRBV24-1
DNA: TGTGCCACCAGTGGGGCCGGGACTAGCGTGCAAGAGACCCAGTACTTC
CDR3: CATSGAGTSVQETQYF

J: TRBJ2-1
D: NA
size: NA
V: TRBV21-1
DNA: TGTGCCAGCAGCAAAGTTTCGCTGAGGGACACGGCAGGGGCGGGAGTGGGGGATGAGCAGTTCTTC
CDR3: CASSKVSLRDTAGAGVGDEQFF

J: TRBJ2-3
D: TRBD1
size: NA
V: TRBV6-5
DNA: TGTGCCAGTGGGACAGCAGATACGCAGTATTTT
CDR3: CASGTADTQYF

J: TRBJ1-5
D: NA
size: NA
V: TRBV27
DNA: TGTGCCAGCAGACAGGGATACCATCAGCCCCAGCATTTT
CDR3: CASRQGYHQPQHF

J: TRBJ1-1
D: NA
size: NA
V: TRBV28
DNA: TGTGCCAGCAGTTTAAGGGCAGGGCGAACTGAAGCTTTCTTT
CDR3: CASSLRAGRTEAFF

J: TRBJ1-1
D: NA
size: few
V: TRBV3-1/TRBV3-2
DNA: TGTGCCAGCAGCCGAATAAGAGGCGCTGAAGCTTTCTTT
CDR3: CASSRIRGAEAFF

J: TRBJ2-3
D: NA
size: few
V: TRBV18
DNA: TGTGCCAGCTCACCAATGCAGGGGAGCACAGATACGCAGTATTTT
CDR3: CASSPMQGSTDTQYF

J: TRBJ2-3
D: TRBD2
size: NA
V: TRBV24-1
DNA: TGTGCCACCAGTGATGCCCGGGGAGGGTCTTATACAGATACGCAGTATTTT
CDR3: CATSDARGGSYTDTQYF

J: TRBJ1-4
D: NA
size: NA
V: TRBV3-1/TRBV3-2
DNA: TGTGCCAGCAGCGAGAGGGGGGGCGGTGAAAAACTGTTTTTT
CDR3: CASSERGGGEKLFF

J: TRBJ2-2
D: TRBD1
size: NA
V: TRBV5-1
DNA: TGCGCCAGCAGTCGTCGACCGACAGGGCTAGGAGGGGAGCTGTTTTTT
CDR3: CASSRRPTGLGGELFF

J: TRBJ2-4
D: NA
size: NA
V: TRBV10-1
DNA: TGCGCCAGCAGTGAGAGCGTCTCCATAGCCAAAAACATTCAGTACTTC
CDR3: CASSESVSIAKNIQYF

J: TRBJ2-3
D: NA
size: NA
V: TRBV5-5
DNA: TGTGCCAGCACCCTGGGGGCAGCCAGTGGTGGTACGCAGTATTTT
CDR3: CASTLGAASGGTQYF

J: TRBJ2-7
D: NA
size: NA
V: TRBV6-5
DNA: TGTGCCAGCAGTTACTCCCCCAGGTCCTACGAGCAGTACTTC
CDR3: CASSYSPRSYEQYF

J: TRBJ2-7
D: NA
size: NA
V: TRBV28
DNA: TGTGCCAGCAGTTCCCAACTTACCCCATACGAGCAGTACTTC
CDR3: CASSSQLTPYEQYF

J: TRBJ1-1
D: TRBD1
size: NA
V: TRBV12-3/TRBV12-4
DNA: TGTGCCAGCAGTTCTCAGGGGGTAACTGAAGCTTTCTTT
CDR3: CASSSQGVTEAFF

J: TRBJ2-2
D: TRBD1
size: NA
V: TRBV6-5
DNA: TGTGCCAGCAGGACCCCGGGACAGGGCGGCGGGGAGCTGTTTTTT
CDR3: CASRTPGQGGGELFF

J: TRBJ1-6
D: NA
size: few
V: TRBV7-9
DNA: TGTGCCAGCAGCTCAACCGGGGGCCGGGGGGCACCCCTCCACTTT
CDR3: CASSSTGGRGAPLHF

J: TRBJ2-6
D: TRBD1
size: NA
V: TRBV11-2
DNA: TGTGCCAGTGACAGGGTATTTGGGGCCAACGTCCTGACTTTC
CDR3: CASDRVFGANVLTF

J: TRBJ2-5
D: NA
size: NA
V: TRBV9
DNA: TGTGCCAGCAGCGCCCGCCCCAGTGCTGGGGGCTTTGGAGAGACCCAGTACTTC
CDR3: CASSARPSAGGFGETQYF

J: TRBJ1-5
D: TRBD1
size: NA
V: TRBV28
DNA: TGTGCCAGCAGTTTACCAGGGGGCGGTCAGCCCCAGCATTTT
CDR3: CASSLPGGGQPQHF

J: TRBJ2-7
D: TRBD2
size: NA
V: TRBV6-1
DNA: TGTGCCAGCAGTGAGGAGGATTATAGCGGGGCGACCTCCTACGAGCAGTACTTC
CDR3: CASSEEDYSGATSYEQYF

J: TRBJ1-2
D: NA
size: NA
V: TRBV6-6
DNA: TGTGCCAGCAGTCAAGACGGAGTTTATGGCTACACCTTC
CDR3: CASSQDGVYGYTF

J: TRBJ2-2
D: TRBD2
size: NA
V: TRBV3-1/TRBV3-2
DNA: TGTGCCAGCAGCCACCCCCTGCGGGGGGCCGGGGAGCTGTTTTTT
CDR3: CASSHPLRGAGELFF

J: TRBJ2-5
D: TRBD1
size: NA
V: TRBV28
DNA: TGTGCCAGCAGTTTACCGGGACAGGGGGCTGAAGAGACCCAGTACTTC
CDR3: CASSLPGQGAEETQYF

J: TRBJ2-2
D: TRBD1
size: NA
V: TRBV28
DNA: TGTGCCAGCAGTTTCGGAACAGGGGTGACCGGGGAGCTGTTTTTT
CDR3: CASSFGTGVTGELFF

J: TRBJ1-2
D: NA
size: NA
V: TRBV18
DNA: TGTGCCAGCTCACTAAAGCAGGGCGATGGCTACACCTTC
CDR3: CASSLKQGDGYTF

J: TRBJ2-7
D: TRBD1
size: NA
V: TRBV11-2
DNA: TGTGCCAGCAGCTTAGTTGGGACAGGAGACTCCTACGAGCAGTACTTC
CDR3: CASSLVGTGDSYEQYF

J: TRBJ2-1
D: TRBD1
size: NA
V: TRBV5-1
DNA: TGCGCCAGCAGCTTCGGGACAGACCCCAATGAGCAGTTCTTC
CDR3: CASSFGTDPNEQFF

J: TRBJ1-2
D: NA
size: NA
V: TRBV7-8
DNA: TGTGCCAGCAGCTTGACAGGATCCACTAACTATGGCTACACCTTC
CDR3: CASSLTGSTNYGYTF

J: TRBJ2-7
D: TRBD2
size: NA
V: TRBV30
DNA: TGTGCCTGTGAAGCGGGAGCGGGCTACGAGCAGTACTTC
CDR3: CACEAGAGYEQYF

J: TRBJ2-1
D: TRBD2
size: NA
V: TRBV11-3
DNA: TGTGCCAGCAGCTTAGGCGCAAGTAGCGGGATCCATGAGCAGTTCTTC
CDR3: CASSLGASSGIHEQFF